Each of the 30 T cell receptor beta chains below was sequenced from the same sample in a study of T cells after somatic rescue of genetic block. The repertoire was sequenced with immunoSEQ multiplex PCR; TCRdb's copy has only in-frame clones and lacks some. The sample shows around 100,000 clones, just over 90% of them seen only once. The specimen sequenced was peripheral blood mononuclear cells (PBMCs). The receptors were gathered from a woman in her late teens or twenties.

The CDR3 here is CASSLKRGAYNEQFF. For the CDR3, the DNA is TGTGCCAGCAGCTTAAAGCGGGGGGCATACAATGAGCAGTTCTTC. The chain combines TRBV7-7 with TRBJ2-1; 9 nucleotides align to TRBD2. Germline V gene sequence: CDR1 SSHAT, CDR2 FNYEAQ (reference sequence). This CDR3 contains 15 residues. V lost 2 bases and J lost 4; bases outside the gene matches: 3.

A few counts support this clone. The chain uses TRBV14 and TRBJ2-3; D possibly uses TRBD1 or TRBD2 (6 bases each). V lost 3 bases and J lost 1, with 23 bases in between. The V gene's germline CDR1 is SGHDN and CDR2 FVKESK. The CDR3 extends over 19 amino acids. CDR3 coding DNA: TGTGCCAGCAGCCAGGGGGGCGGCCAGAGGGTGATCCGCACAGATACGCAGTATTTT. Residues: CASSQGGGQRVIRTDTQYF.

The chain has TRBV30 and TRBJ2-7, with a possible D match to TRBD1 (6 bases). V lost 3 bases and J lost 1, with 19 bases in between. Germline V lookup: CDR1 GTSNPN, CDR2 SVGIG (reference sequence). This CDR3 is built from 16 residues. The CDR3 is CAWSLLRGKRSYEQYF. CDR3 sequence (DNA): TGTGCCTGGAGCCTCCTCAGGGGTAAAAGGTCCTACGAGCAGTACTTC.

The CDR3 nucleotides are TGTGCCAGCAGCGCGGGACGCCTCAAGTACAATGAGCAGTTCTTC. Amino acid sequence: CASSAGRLKYNEQFF. The chain couples TRBV7-9 to TRBJ2-1; possibly TRBD2 for D (6 bases). The germline gives CDR1 SEHNR, CDR2 FQNEAQ (reference sequence). The V end lost 5 bases, the J end lost 4 bases, and 15 bases lay between the germline ends. The CDR3 runs 15 residues. Full variable domain (outside the CDR3, taken from reference TRBV7-9 and TRBJ2-1): DTGVSQNPRHKITKRGQNVTFRCDPISEHNRLYWYRQTLGQGPEFLTYFQNEAQLEKSRLLSDRFSAERPKGSFSTLEIQRTEQGDSAMYLCASSAGRLKYNEQFFGPGTRLTVL.

The chain uses TRBV7-3 and TRBJ2-6; D not certain. Per the germline V gene, CDR1 is SGHTA and CDR2 is FQGTGA. Between the trimmed V and J ends, which lost 5 bases and 4 bases, there was a span of 9 bases. The CDR3 is 14 residues long. CDR3 amino acids: CASSENKGANVLTF. The CDR3 coding sequence is TGTGCCAGCAGCGAGAATAAAGGGGCCAACGTCCTGACTTTC.

The chain couples TRBV5-8 to TRBJ1-2; D perhaps matches TRBD1 (6 bases). The V end was cut by 0 bases, the J end by 2 bases, with 11 bases between. CDR1 and CDR2 (germline): SGHTS, YDEGEE. The length of the CDR3 is 15 residues. The DNA for the CDR3 is TGTGCCAGCAGCTTGGCTGGGGGGGCCAACTATGGCTACACCTTC. Protein product: CASSLAGGANYGYTF.

CDR3 nucleotides: TGTGCCAGCTCACCCGGTGGCGACTCCTACGAGCAGTACTTC. Translation gives CASSPGGDSYEQYF. The chain recombines TRBV18 with TRBJ2-7; D gene unclear. This CDR3 comprises 14 residues. The germline V gene encodes CDR1 KGHSH and CDR2 LQKENI. Trimming took off 3 bases at V and 0 bases at J, with 9 bases between the two ends.

The CDR3 DNA sequence: TGTGCCAGCAGACGACAGGGAGGAAGGGGCAATGAGCAGTTCTTC. The encoded protein is CASRRQGGRGNEQFF. The rearrangement joins TRBV6-5 to TRBJ2-1, with D possibly matching TRBD1 (7 bases). CDR1 is MNHEY and CDR2 is SVGAGI in the germline V gene. Trimming shortened V by 6 bases and J by 6 bases, and 18 bases separated the two germline ends. The CDR3 spans 15 residues.

This clone was detected a few times. The V and J genes are TRBV30 and TRBJ1-5, with a weak D call TRBD1 (6 bases). Germline CDR1 is GTSNPN and CDR2 is SVGIG (reference sequence). The CDR3 loop spans 14 amino acids. Trimming shortened V by 0 bases and J by 6 bases, and 12 bases separated the two germline ends. The CDR3 sequence is CAWSVDTGPQPQHF. In nucleotides, the CDR3 is TGTGCCTGGAGTGTTGATACAGGGCCTCAGCCCCAGCATTTT.

The chain carries TRBV29-1 and TRBJ1-1; maybe TRBD1 (6 bases). This CDR3 is built from 12 residues. V lost 3 bases to trimming and J lost 7 bases, with 12 bases between them. Germline CDR1 reads SQVTM; CDR2 reads ANQGSEA. The CDR3 DNA reads TGCAGCGTTGATGGGCAGGGGTTTGAAGCTTTCTTT. Encoded protein: CSVDGQGFEAFF.

The chain couples TRBV10-3 to TRBJ1-6; D ambiguous. Trimming shortened V by 0 bases and J by 7 bases, and 10 bases separated the two germline ends. The CDR3 has 15 residues. Germline CDR1 reads ENHRY; CDR2 reads SYGVKD. The CDR3 nucleotides read TGTGCCATCAGTGAGTCGTGGCTCTCCAATTCACCCCTCCACTTT. It encodes CAISESWLSNSPLHF.

V and J are TRBV4-1 and TRBJ2-2; 13 positions match TRBD2. Losses at the gene ends were 4 bases for V and 6 bases for J; bases not matched to a gene: 14. The CDR3 runs to 19 residues. In germline, CDR1 is MGHRA, CDR2 YSYEKL. The CDR3 region has the DNA TGCGCCAGCAGCCCACGGACTAGCGGGGGTACCGGGGAGTCCGGGGAGCTGTTTTTT. Its translation is CASSPRTSGGTGESGELFF.

The V and J genes are TRBV30 and TRBJ1-6; 7 positions match TRBD1. V was clipped by 5 bases and J by 6 bases; unmatched bases: 7. Germline loops: CDR1 GTSNPN, CDR2 SVGIG (reference sequence). The CDR3 totals 14 residues. The CDR3 spells CAWVRQGANSPLHF. The CDR3 DNA sequence: TGTGCCTGGGTCCGACAGGGCGCTAATTCACCCCTCCACTTT.

The chain is built from TRBV5-4 and TRBJ2-5; the D gene is possibly TRBD2 (6 bases). Germline CDR1 is SGHNT and CDR2 is YYREEE (reference sequence). This CDR3 contains 14 residues. The V gene lost 0 bases and the J gene lost 5 bases, with 11 bases spanning the gap. The CDR3: CASSLATSWETQYF. CDR3 sequence (DNA): TGTGCCAGCAGCTTGGCGACTAGTTGGGAGACCCAGTACTTC. Variable domain in full (rest from reference TRBV5-4 and TRBJ2-5): ETGVTQSPTHLIKTRGQQVTLRCSSQSGHNTVSWYQQALGQGPQFIFQYYREEENGRGNFPPRFSGLQFPNYSSELNVNALELDDSALYLCASSLATSWETQYFGPGTRLLVL.

This chain links TRBV6-1 with TRBJ1-6; tentatively, D is TRBD1 (5 bases). With 4 bases removed from V and 9 bases from J, the gap between germline ends came to 16 bases. The CDR3 loop spans 15 amino acids. Per the germline V gene, CDR1 is MNHNS and CDR2 is SASEGT. CDR3 amino acids: CASSAHGPRGSPLHF. CDR3 DNA sequence: TGTGCCAGCAGTGCCCACGGGCCAAGGGGTTCACCCCTCCACTTT.

The V and J genes are TRBV7-6 and TRBJ1-4; 9 positions agree with TRBD1. CDR1 and CDR2 from the germline V gene are SGHVS and FNYEAQ. The V segment lost 5 bases and the J segment 6 bases; nucleotides outside the gene matches: 13. The CDR3 runs to 17 residues. For the CDR3, the DNA is TGTGCCAGCAGCCTCGGACAGGGGTTATGGGGAGATGAAAAACTGTTTTTT. Its protein product is CASSLGQGLWGDEKLFF.

The gene calls are TRBV7-9 and TRBJ1-4; 8 nucleotides match TRBD1. CDR1 and CDR2 from the germline V gene are SEHNR and FQNEAQ (reference sequence). V was clipped by 4 bases and J by 7 bases; unmatched bases: 5. This CDR3 contains 14 residues. As DNA, the CDR3 is TGTGCCAGCAGCTCGGACAGGGAAGGTGAAAAACTGTTTTTT. Residues: CASSSDREGEKLFF.

V gene TRBV5-4 combines with J gene TRBJ2-4, with D perhaps matching TRBD2 (6 bases). The germline V gene encodes CDR1 SGHNT and CDR2 YYREEE (reference sequence). This CDR3 region has 15 residues. Trimming shortened V by 10 bases and J by 0 bases, and 17 bases separated the two germline ends. The CDR3 DNA is TGTGCCGCCGGGGAGGCCGGGATAGCCAAAAACATTCAGTACTTC. Translation gives CAAGEAGIAKNIQYF. Full variable domain (remainder filled in from reference TRBV5-4 and TRBJ2-4): ETGVTQSPTHLIKTRGQQVTLRCSSQSGHNTVSWYQQALGQGPQFIFQYYREEENGRGNFPPRFSGLQFPNYSSELNVNALELDDSALYLCAAGEAGIAKNIQYFGAGTRLSVL.

V usage is TRBV30 and J usage is TRBJ2-3; D is possibly TRBD1 or TRBD2 (6 bases each). Between the trimmed V and J ends, which lost 0 bases and 6 bases, there was a span of 13 bases. Germline-derived CDR1 and CDR2 are GTSNPN and SVGIG (reference sequence). The CDR3 has 14 amino acids. CDR3 sequence (DNA): TGTGCCTGGAGTGTAGGTGGGGGGCAGGATACGCAGTATTTT. The encoded protein is CAWSVGGGQDTQYF.

The chain recombines TRBV10-2 with TRBJ1-1; D remains unclear. The CDR3 covers 13 residues. Germline CDR1 WSHSY, CDR2 SAAADI. V lost 8 bases and J 2 bases, leaving 12 bases between the germline ends. The CDR3 sequence: CASCYGINTEAFF. The CDR3 DNA sequence: TGCGCCAGCTGCTACGGGATTAACACTGAAGCTTTCTTT.

This clone showed up just once. This chain uses TRBV15 with TRBJ2-5; 9 bases map to TRBD2. V trimming: 4 bases; J trimming: 5 bases; junction bases outside the gene matches: 11. The CDR3 extends over 16 amino acids. Germline V gene lookup returns CDR1 LNHNV and CDR2 YYDKDF (reference sequence). CDR3 nucleotide sequence: TGTGCCACCAGCAACCCCTGGGCTAGCGGGGTTGAGACCCAGTACTTC. It encodes CATSNPWASGVETQYF.

The V and J genes are TRBV6-4 and TRBJ1-1; 8 bases agree with TRBD1. This CDR3 has 14 amino acids. V gave up 0 bases and J gave up 7 bases; unmatched junction bases: 4. Germline loops: CDR1 MRHNA, CDR2 SNTAGT. The CDR3 coding sequence is TGTGCCAGCAGTGACTCGTTAACAGGGGGTGAAGCTTTCTTT. Protein: CASSDSLTGGEAFF.

The chain employs TRBV5-1 and TRBJ2-5; TRBD2 aligns across 13 bases. Germline lookup yields CDR1 SGHRS and CDR2 YFSETQ. V dropped 4 bases and J dropped 2; count of bases not matched to a gene: 2. CDR3 size: 15 residues. CDR3 protein: CASSKGLAGQETQYF. The CDR3, as DNA: TGCGCCAGCAGCAAGGGACTAGCGGGGCAAGAGACCCAGTACTTC.

The V gene is TRBV14, the J gene TRBJ1-4; no firm D call. Germline CDR1 is SGHDN and CDR2 is FVKESK. The CDR3 has 13 residues. Trimming took 2 bases from V and 8 from J, leaving 9 bases between them. Written as DNA, the CDR3 is TGTGCCAGCAGCCAACTCCCGGCCGAAAAACTGTTTTTT. Residues: CASSQLPAEKLFF.

This chain connects TRBV6-1 to TRBJ1-2; 9 nucleotides align to TRBD1. With 5 bases clipped from V and 8 bases from J, the junction kept 12 bases outside the gene matches. The CDR3 loop spans 15 amino acids. CDR1 and CDR2 from the germline V gene are MNHNS and SASEGT. This chain's CDR3 is CASSTKGQGGRGYTF. The CDR3 coding sequence is TGTGCCAGCAGTACCAAGGGACAGGGAGGGCGAGGCTACACCTTC.

The rearrangement uses TRBV10-3 and TRBJ2-7; the match to TRBD1 covers 9 bases. There are 22 residues in the CDR3. The germline gives CDR1 ENHRY, CDR2 SYGVKD. Trimming at V came to 0 bases and at J to 3 bases, leaving 24 bases not matched to a gene. The CDR3 DNA is TGTGCCATCAGTGAGTCGACTATGAAGGGAGTACAGGGGGCACCATTTGACTACGAGCAGTACTTC. Protein sequence: CAISESTMKGVQGAPFDYEQYF.

The sample holds one count of this clone. V gene TRBV10-3 combines with J gene TRBJ1-6, with D hard to call. This CDR3 has 13 amino acids. V shed 1 base and J shed 7 bases, with 5 bases lying between them. The germline CDR1 and CDR2 sequences are ENHRY and SYGVKD. In DNA form, the CDR3 reads TGTGCCATCAGTGAGTTCCCCAATTCACCCCTCCACTTT. This translates into CAISEFPNSPLHF.

This clone was detected only once. The chain joins TRBV7-2 to TRBJ1-6, with D unclear. There are 15 residues in the CDR3. Trimming took 3 bases from V and 0 from J, leaving 6 bases between them. Germline V CDR1 and CDR2: SGHTA, FQGNSA. This CDR3 reads CASSLESSYNSPLHF. CDR3 nucleotide sequence: TGTGCCAGCAGCTTGGAGAGCTCCTATAATTCACCCCTCCACTTT.

This chain uses TRBV29-1 with TRBJ2-2; 8 positions agree with TRBD1. This CDR3 region has 14 residues. V was pared by 3 bases and J by 3 bases, with 3 bases of the junction left unmatched. The germline V gene has CDR1 SQVTM and CDR2 ANQGSEA. The CDR3 DNA reads as TGCAGCGTTGAGGACAGGGCGGACACCGGGGAGCTGTTTTTT. Amino acid sequence: CSVEDRADTGELFF.

The chain couples TRBV30 to TRBJ2-5; the D gene is possibly TRBD1 (6 bases). The CDR3 consists of 12 residues. The ends were cut back, 2 bases at V and 3 bases at J, with 7 bases in the middle. CDR1 is GTSNPN and CDR2 is SVGIG in the germline V gene (reference sequence). CDR3 nucleotides: TGTGCCTGGAGTAGGGGGAAAGAGACCCAGTACTTC. This gives the protein CAWSRGKETQYF.